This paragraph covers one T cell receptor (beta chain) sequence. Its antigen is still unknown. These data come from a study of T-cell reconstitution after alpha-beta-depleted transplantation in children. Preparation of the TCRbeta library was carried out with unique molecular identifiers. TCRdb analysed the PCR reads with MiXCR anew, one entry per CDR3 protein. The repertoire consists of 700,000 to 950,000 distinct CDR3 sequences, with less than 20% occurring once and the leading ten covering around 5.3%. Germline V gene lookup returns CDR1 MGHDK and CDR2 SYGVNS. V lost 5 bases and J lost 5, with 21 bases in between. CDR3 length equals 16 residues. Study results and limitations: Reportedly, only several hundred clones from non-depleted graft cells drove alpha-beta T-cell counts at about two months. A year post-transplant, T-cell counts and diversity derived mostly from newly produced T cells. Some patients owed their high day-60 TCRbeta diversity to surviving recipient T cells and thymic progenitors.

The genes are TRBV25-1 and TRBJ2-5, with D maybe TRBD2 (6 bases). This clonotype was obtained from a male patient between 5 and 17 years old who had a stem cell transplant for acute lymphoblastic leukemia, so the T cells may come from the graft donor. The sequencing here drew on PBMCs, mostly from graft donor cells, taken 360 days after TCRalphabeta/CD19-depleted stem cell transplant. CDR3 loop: CASSPSEGQGEETQYF. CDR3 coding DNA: TGTGCCAGCAGTCCCTCGGAGGGTCAGGGTGAGGAGACCCAGTACTTC.